Shown below are 31 T cell receptor beta chains from a single sample sequenced in a study of blood T cell repertoires in COVID-19. TCRdb keeps only in-frame clones here, not all; method: immunoSEQ multiplex PCR. The table shows about 120,000 clones, with around 79% occurring only once. The sequenced material came from peripheral blood. The receptors stem from a man between 65 and 85 years old with acute or convalescent COVID-19.

V and J are TRBV11-2 and TRBJ1-6, with a possible D match to TRBD1 (6 bases). CDR1 is SGHAT, CDR2 FQNNGV, per germline. The ends were cut back, 4 bases at V and 1 base at J, with 11 bases in the middle. CDR3 length: 16 residues. CDR3 sequence: CASSSDSRSYNSPLHF. The CDR3 DNA reads as TGTGCCAGCAGCTCGGACAGTCGGTCCTATAATTCACCCCTCCACTTT.

This clone was observed a single time. The chain joins TRBV4-2 to TRBJ2-7; D possibly corresponds to TRBD2 (5 bases). With 2 bases removed from V and 7 bases from J, the gap between germline ends came to 9 bases. From germline, CDR1 is LGHNA and CDR2 YNFKEQ. CDR3 length: 12 residues. The CDR3, as DNA: TGTGCCAGCAGCCAACCGACGGGGGAGCAGTACTTC. Encoded protein: CASSQPTGEQYF.

This clone has only a few counts. This rearrangement joins TRBV18 to TRBJ1-1; possibly TRBD1 for D (6 bases). Trimming left V 0 bases short and J 7 bases short, with 18 bases between. This CDR3 region has 16 residues. From germline, CDR1 is KGHSH and CDR2 LQKENI. CDR3 region: CASSPPVWGRPGEAFF. For the CDR3, the DNA is TGTGCCAGCTCACCACCCGTATGGGGGCGCCCCGGTGAAGCTTTCTTT.

This clone came up a few times. V usage is TRBV2 and J usage is TRBJ1-5; 7 bases match TRBD1. The V and J ends lost 6 bases and 0 bases, in that order; junction bases with no gene match: 5. The V gene's germline CDR1 is SNHLY and CDR2 FYNNEI. The CDR3 is made up of 15 amino acids. The CDR3 DNA sequence: TGTGCCAGCAGAGCCCAGGGGGTTAGCAATCAGCCCCAGCATTTT. Amino acids: CASRAQGVSNQPQHF. The full variable domain, with the rest looked up from reference TRBV2 and TRBJ1-5, is EPEVTQTPSHQVTQMGQEVILRCVPISNHLYFYWYRQILGQKVEFLVSFYNNEISEKSEIFDDQFSVERPDGSNFTLKIRSTKLEDSAMYFCASRAQGVSNQPQHFGDGTRLSIL.

The rearrangement uses TRBV18 and TRBJ2-5; 9 bases are shared with TRBD1. Germline loops: CDR1 KGHSH, CDR2 LQKENI. This CDR3 is 17 amino acids long. V dropped 0 bases and J dropped 2; count of bases not matched to a gene: 7. CDR3 DNA: TGTGCCAGCTCACCACCGGACGGACAGGGGAAGCAAGAGACCCAGTACTTC. Encoded protein: CASSPPDGQGKQETQYF.

The table lists this clone with a count of one. This rearrangement joins TRBV7-2 to TRBJ2-1; D is uncertain. CDR3 length equals 12 residues. The ends were cut back, 8 bases at V and 6 bases at J, with 11 bases in the middle. Germline-derived CDR1 and CDR2 are SGHTA and FQGNSA. The DNA for the CDR3 is TGTGCCAGCTCTCCGACTCGCAATGAGCAGTTCTTC. Translating it yields CASSPTRNEQFF.

The chain couples TRBV11-3 to TRBJ2-2; 10 nucleotides match TRBD1. V shed 6 bases, J shed 5 bases, and the junction held 3 bases outside the gene matches. Germline loops: CDR1 SGHNT, CDR2 YENEEA. This CDR3 contains 14 residues. CDR3: CASRGTGETGELFF. The CDR3 coding sequence is TGTGCCAGCAGAGGGACAGGGGAAACCGGGGAGCTGTTTTTT.

The J gene is TRBJ1-1, the V gene TRBV11-3; D is ambiguous. V was trimmed by 3 bases and J by 5 bases, leaving 7 bases between them. This CDR3 contains 12 residues. Germline values: CDR1 SGHNT, CDR2 YENEEA. As DNA, the CDR3 is TGTGCCAGCAGCTTGAGATGGACTGAAGCTTTCTTT. It translates to CASSLRWTEAFF.

The chain links TRBV7-9 to TRBJ1-2, with a weak D call TRBD1 (5 bases). This CDR3 spans 13 amino acids. Germline V gene lookup returns CDR1 SEHNR and CDR2 FQNEAQ (reference sequence). V was trimmed by 5 bases and J by 4 bases, leaving 11 bases between them. The CDR3 sequence: CASSPAGPYGYTF. CDR3 DNA sequence: TGTGCCAGCAGCCCAGCAGGGCCCTATGGCTACACCTTC.

V gene TRBV7-9 combines with J gene TRBJ2-2, with TRBD1 identical over 7 bases. Trimming at V came to 2 bases and at J to 6 bases, leaving 0 bases not matched to a gene. Germline CDR1 reads SEHNR; CDR2 reads FQNEAQ (reference sequence). The CDR3 totals 13 residues. In DNA, the CDR3 is TGTGCCAGCAGCTTAAGGGGGCCCGGGGAGCTGTTTTTT. Its translation: CASSLRGPGELFF.

The chain joins TRBV11-2 to TRBJ1-4, with a weak D call TRBD1 (6 bases). This CDR3 is 16 amino acids long. The germline gives CDR1 SGHAT, CDR2 FQNNGV. V dropped 5 bases and J dropped 5 bases, with 18 bases sitting between them. CDR3 DNA sequence: TGTGCCAGCAGCGCCCCCCGGGGGGGCCTAAATGAAAAACTGTTTTTT. Translated: CASSAPRGGLNEKLFF.

The gene calls are TRBV28 and TRBJ2-1; 11 positions agree with TRBD2. The CDR3 loop spans 15 amino acids. Germline CDR1 and CDR2: MDHEN and SYDVKM. V was pared by 1 base and J by 6 bases, with 2 bases of the junction left unmatched. The CDR3 reads CASSLSSGGPNEQFF. CDR3 nucleotide sequence: TGTGCCAGCAGTTTATCTAGCGGGGGGCCCAATGAGCAGTTCTTC.

The rearrangement links TRBV27 to TRBJ1-1; 7 positions agree with TRBD1. CDR1 MNHEY and CDR2 SMNVEV come from the germline V gene (reference sequence). Trimming removed 6 bases from V and 6 bases from J; junction bases left unmatched: 7. The CDR3 is 13 amino acids. CDR3: CASRRQGFSEAFF. As DNA, the CDR3 is TGTGCCAGCAGAAGACAGGGTTTCTCTGAAGCTTTCTTT.

The gene calls are TRBV10-3 and TRBJ1-1; D is unresolved. This CDR3 comprises 13 residues. Germline assignment: CDR1 ENHRY and CDR2 SYGVKD. The V and J ends lost 2 bases and 2 bases respectively, with 6 bases between them. The CDR3 coding sequence is TGTGCCATCAGTGAGCGGGGAAACACTGAAGCTTTCTTT. Its translation: CAISERGNTEAFF.

This clone was observed a few times. The V and J genes are TRBV19 and TRBJ1-1, with TRBD1 identical over 8 bases. CDR1 and CDR2 from the germline V gene are LNHDA and SQIVND (reference sequence). This CDR3 is built from 13 residues. V shed 5 bases and J 5 bases; nucleotides not matched to a gene: 4. The CDR3 DNA reads TGTGCCAGTAGTTACAGGGGGACTACTGAAGCTTTCTTT. Amino acids: CASSYRGTTEAFF.

This clone is a singleton in its sample. CDR3 bases: TGTGCCAGCTATGAGAGGGAGAATAATGAAAAACTGTTTTTT. As protein: CASYERENNEKLFF. J is TRBJ1-4 and V is TRBV2; D is uncertain. V lost 8 bases and J 4 bases, leaving 14 bases between the germline ends. Germline loops: CDR1 SNHLY, CDR2 FYNNEI. This CDR3 spans 14 amino acids.

In regard to this clone: Additional DNA sequences in this sample encode the identical CDR3. The V and J genes are TRBV4-1 and TRBJ2-7, with TRBD2 identical over 7 bases. Trimming cost V 2 bases and J 0 bases; bases outside gene matches: 10. Germline V gene sequence: CDR1 MGHRA, CDR2 YSYEKL. CDR3 length: 17 residues. The CDR3, as DNA: TGCGCCAGCAGCCAAAGTCCCGTGGGGGGGATCTCCTACGAGCAGTACTTC. This encodes CASSQSPVGGISYEQYF.

This rearrangement joins TRBV29-1 to TRBJ1-1; D possibly corresponds to TRBD1 (6 bases). Trimming stripped 4 bases from V and 1 base from J, with 10 bases between. The CDR3 loop spans 13 amino acids. Germline CDR1 SQVTM, CDR2 ANQGSEA. The chain's CDR3 is CSVAKGGNTEAFF. In nucleotides, the CDR3 is TGCAGCGTTGCGAAAGGGGGGAACACTGAAGCTTTCTTT.

The chain is built from TRBV6-4 and TRBJ2-2; D perhaps matches TRBD1 (5 bases). Between the trimmed V and J ends, which lost 5 bases and 5 bases, there was a span of 9 bases. Per the germline V gene, CDR1 is MRHNA and CDR2 is SNTAGT. This CDR3 spans 13 amino acids. CDR3 nucleotides: TGTGCCAGCAGTCCAGGGTTTACCGGGGAGCTGTTTTTT. Residues: CASSPGFTGELFF.

The rearrangement joins TRBV5-4 to TRBJ1-2; D is ambiguous. The CDR3 is 15 residues long. V lost 0 bases and J 7 bases, leaving 16 bases between the germline ends. Germline CDR1 SGHNT, CDR2 YYREEE (reference sequence). CDR3 sequence: CASSLAQVAGSGYTF. The CDR3, as DNA: TGTGCCAGCAGCTTGGCCCAGGTTGCGGGTTCTGGCTACACCTTC.

This clone was picked up a small number of times. The gene calls are TRBV4-3 and TRBJ1-1; TRBD1 is a possible D gene (5 bases). CDR1 is LGHNA and CDR2 is YSLEER in the germline V gene. CDR3 length: 17 amino acids. V was clipped by 6 bases and J by 1 base, with 21 bases between them. The CDR3 DNA is TGCGCCAGCAGTCGACGCGGGGCAGCCATACGGAACACTGAAGCTTTCTTT. This sequence encodes CASSRRGAAIRNTEAFF.

This CDR3 reads CASSVSAGLNEQFF. Here the CDR3 DNA reads TGTGCCAGCAGCGTATCAGCGGGCCTCAATGAGCAGTTCTTC. The V and J genes are TRBV9 and TRBJ2-1; D possibly corresponds to TRBD2 (6 bases). V lost 1 base and J lost 6, with 11 bases in between. This CDR3 contains 14 residues. CDR1 is SGDLS, CDR2 YYNGEE, per germline.

Concerning this clone itself: At one end, the junction sequence differs from germline, possibly due to a read error. The chain links TRBV7-6 to TRBJ1-2; 8 bases map to TRBD1. Looked up from germline, CDR1 is SGHVS and CDR2 is FNYEAQ. The CDR3 length is 16 residues. The CDR3 DNA reads as TGTGCCAGCAGCGTAGCAGGGGGCAGGGTTGACTATGGCTACACCTTC. Amino acid sequence: CASSVAGGRVDYGYTF.

The chain carries TRBV5-1 and TRBJ1-1, with no clear D. Germline CDR1 reads SGHRS; CDR2 reads YFSETQ. CDR3 length: 15 residues. The V and J ends lost 0 bases and 0 bases respectively, with 9 bases between them. CDR3 nucleotides: TGCGCCAGCAGCTTGGGAGGTATCTTGAACACTGAAGCTTTCTTT. Translation: CASSLGGILNTEAFF.

The table lists this clone with a few counts. This rearrangement joins TRBV30 to TRBJ1-6; D is unclear. This CDR3 spans 13 amino acids. V was cut by 3 bases and J by 2 bases, with 5 bases left in between. Germline-derived CDR1 and CDR2 are GTSNPN and SVGIG (reference sequence). CDR3 amino acids: CAWRSTYNSPLHF. The CDR3 coding sequence is TGTGCCTGGAGGAGTACCTATAATTCACCCCTCCACTTT.

This chain's CDR3 is CASSESLGAMNTEAFF. Here the CDR3 DNA reads TGTGCCAGCAGTGAATCCCTTGGGGCCATGAACACTGAAGCTTTCTTT. The rearrangement joins TRBV2 to TRBJ1-1; the D gene is possibly TRBD1 (5 bases). V dropped 2 bases and J dropped 0 bases, with 13 bases sitting between them. The CDR3 is 16 amino acids. Germline V gene data show CDR1 as SNHLY and CDR2 as FYNNEI.

The CDR3 DNA reads as TGTGCCAGCAGCTTCGACAGGGACACCTACAATGAGCAGTTCTTC. This translates into CASSFDRDTYNEQFF. The chain recombines TRBV7-3 with TRBJ2-1; 7 bases are a match to TRBD1. Losses at the gene ends were 3 bases for V and 2 bases for J; bases not matched to a gene: 4. The V gene's germline CDR1 is SGHTA and CDR2 FQGTGA. The CDR3 loop spans 15 amino acids. Based on the CDR3 plus reference TRBV7-3 and TRBJ2-1, the full variable domain is GAGVSQTPSNKVTEKGKYVELRCDPISGHTALYWYRQSLGQGPEFLIYFQGTGAADDSGLPNDRFFAVRPEGSVSTLKIQRTERGDSAVYLCASSFDRDTYNEQFFGPGTRLTVL.

The chain uses TRBV9 and TRBJ1-2, with D tentatively TRBD1 (5 bases). V lost 3 bases and J 4 bases, leaving 10 bases between the germline ends. Germline loops: CDR1 SGDLS, CDR2 YYNGEE. CDR3 size: 13 residues. CDR3 bases: TGTGCCAGCAGCGGGCAGGGTGTCTATGGCTACACCTTC. It is translated as CASSGQGVYGYTF.

This sequence joins TRBV9 and TRBJ2-3; 10 bases line up with TRBD1. This CDR3 has 15 amino acids. Trimming cost V 3 bases and J 4 bases; bases outside gene matches: 5. CDR1 and CDR2 from the germline V gene are SGDLS and YYNGEE. DNA for the CDR3: TGTGCCAGCAGCGCACGACAGGGGGCGGCAGATACGCAGTATTTT. It is translated as CASSARQGAADTQYF.

The chain uses TRBV4-1 and TRBJ1-4; TRBD1 agrees at 10 bases. CDR3 length: 19 residues. CDR1 and CDR2 from the germline V gene are MGHRA and YSYEKL. Unmatched junction bases numbered 11, after V lost 4 bases and J lost 0 bases. As DNA, the CDR3 is TGCGCCAGCAGCCCCCCCCGGGACAGGGGACGACCAACTAATGAAAAACTGTTTTTT. As protein: CASSPPRDRGRPTNEKLFF.

CDR3: CASSVGIGAQFEETQYF. The CDR3 region has the DNA TGTGCCAGCAGCGTAGGGATAGGGGCCCAATTTGAGGAGACCCAGTACTTC. The chain couples TRBV9 to TRBJ2-5; D possibly corresponds to TRBD1 (5 bases). The CDR3 runs 17 residues. V gave up 0 bases and J gave up 5 bases, with 20 bases separating them. Germline CDR1 SGDLS, CDR2 YYNGEE.